This T cell receptor (beta chain) is from a study of memory CD4+ T cells and cytomegalovirus serostatus. Germline-derived CDR1 and CDR2 are LGHNA and YNFKEQ. The ends lost 5 bases at V and 11 bases at J; junction bases unmatched: 16. The CDR3 runs to 15 residues. The sort gate was single viable CD3+CD4+CD8-CD45RO+ cells for memory CD4+ T cells. Some clones are missing from TCRdb's copy, which holds only in-frame ones; the method was immunoSEQ multiplex PCR. The table lists roughly 48,000 clones, around 88% of them singletons, with 2% in the top ten. The sequence derives from an adult in good health and CMV-seropositive. The specimen was memory CD4+ T cells from blood. The chain has TRBV4-2 and TRBJ1-1; 8 bases are a match to TRBD1. DNA of the CDR3: TGTGCCAGCAGCTCCTCCCATGGGGCAGGGGGCAAGGCTTTCTTT. Translating it yields CASSSSHGAGGKAFF.